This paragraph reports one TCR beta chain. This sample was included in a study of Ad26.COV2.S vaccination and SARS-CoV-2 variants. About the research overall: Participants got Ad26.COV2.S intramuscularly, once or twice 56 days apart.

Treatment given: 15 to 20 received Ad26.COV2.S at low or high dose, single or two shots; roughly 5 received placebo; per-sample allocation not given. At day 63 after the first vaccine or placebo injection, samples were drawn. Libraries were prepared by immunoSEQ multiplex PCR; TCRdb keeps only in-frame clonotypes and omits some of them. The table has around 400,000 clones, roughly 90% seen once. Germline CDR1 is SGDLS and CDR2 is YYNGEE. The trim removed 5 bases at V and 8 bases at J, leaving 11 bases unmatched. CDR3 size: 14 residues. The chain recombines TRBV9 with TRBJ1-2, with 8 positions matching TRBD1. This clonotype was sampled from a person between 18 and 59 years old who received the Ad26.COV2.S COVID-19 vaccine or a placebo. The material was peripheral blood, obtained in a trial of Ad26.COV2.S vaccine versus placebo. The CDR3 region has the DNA TGTGCCAGCAGAACTGAGGACAGGGCGGGCGGCTACACCTTC. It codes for CASRTEDRAGGYTF.